One sample yielded the 20 T cell receptor beta chains listed below, sequenced in a study of OX40 agonist ivuxolimab in advanced cancers. Using immunoSEQ multiplex PCR, the repertoire was profiled, and TCRdb retains in-frame clones only, with some absent. The sample yields some 41,000 clones, about 88% seen once. The sample was CD4+ or CD8+ T cells sorted from blood, taken in a trial of the OX40 agonist ivuxolimab. The receptors here all came from an adult with an advanced solid tumor such as melanoma, head and neck, liver or kidney cancer.

The V gene is TRBV10-2, the J gene TRBJ1-5; 7 nucleotides align to TRBD1. V shed 6 bases, J shed 7 bases, and the junction held 6 bases outside the gene matches. CDR3 length: 13 residues. CDR1 WSHSY and CDR2 SAAADI come from the germline V gene. The CDR3, as DNA: TGCGCCAGCAGCTCCCAGGGGGGCCAGCCCCAGCATTTT. This gives the protein CASSSQGGQPQHF.

The chain links TRBV28 to TRBJ2-2; a possible D gene is TRBD2 (7 bases). CDR1 and CDR2 (germline): MDHEN, SYDVKM. The CDR3 loop spans 15 amino acids. The ends were cut back, 3 bases at V and 3 bases at J, with 11 bases in the middle. The CDR3 protein is CASSLGGGHTGELFF. In nucleotides, the CDR3 is TGTGCCAGCAGTTTGGGAGGGGGACACACCGGGGAGCTGTTTTTT.

The V call is TRBV7-2, the J call TRBJ2-7; D gene unclear. Trimming shortened V by 3 bases and J by 3 bases, and 6 bases separated the two germline ends. CDR3 size: 12 residues. CDR1 is SGHTA and CDR2 is FQGNSA in the germline V gene. CDR3 in amino acids: CASSFVRYEQYF. The CDR3 coding sequence is TGTGCCAGCAGCTTTGTACGCTACGAGCAGTACTTC.

This chain links TRBV15 with TRBJ1-4; 7 bases are a match to TRBD1. Germline V lookup: CDR1 LNHNV, CDR2 YYDKDF (reference sequence). With V trimmed by 4 bases and J by 4 bases, 6 bases remained unmatched. The CDR3 covers 15 residues. CDR3 nucleotides: TGTGCCACCAGCAAGATAGACAGGGATAATGAAAAACTGTTTTTT. This codes for CATSKIDRDNEKLFF. Full variable domain (outside the CDR3, taken from reference TRBV15 and TRBJ1-4): DAMVIQNPRYQVTQFGKPVTLSCSQTLNHNVMYWYQQKSSQAPKLLFHYYDKDFNNEADTPDNFQSRRPNTSFCFLDIRSPGLGDTAMYLCATSKIDRDNEKLFFGSGTQLSVL.

The V and J genes are TRBV5-3 and TRBJ2-7; D unclear. TRBV5-3 is known as an ORF, though its function is uncertain. Trimming cost V 3 bases and J 7 bases, with 5 bases left between them. The length of the CDR3 is 10 residues. The CDR3 region has the DNA TGTGCCAGAAGCTCATGGGAGCAGTACTTC. Amino acid sequence: CARSSWEQYF.

This sequence joins TRBV19 and TRBJ2-1, with 8 nucleotides matching TRBD1. V lost 5 bases and J lost 6; bases outside the gene matches: 12. The CDR3 spans 16 residues. In germline, CDR1 is LNHDA, CDR2 SQIVND (reference sequence). For the CDR3, the DNA is TGTGCCAGTAGTTTCCAGGACAGGGTCCCCCTCAATGAGCAGTTCTTC. Amino acids: CASSFQDRVPLNEQFF.

The chain employs TRBV5-1 and TRBJ1-1; the D is unclear. The germline V and J ends were trimmed by 3 bases and 4 bases, with 13 bases remaining between them. Germline V gene lookup returns CDR1 SGHRS and CDR2 YFSETQ. CDR3 size: 14 residues. DNA for the CDR3: TGCGCCAGCAGCTATTCAAGCTTGGCCACTGAAGCTTTCTTT. This translates into CASSYSSLATEAFF.

The V gene is TRBV14, the J gene TRBJ1-2; D possibly corresponds to TRBD1 (5 bases). The length of the CDR3 is 14 residues. Looked up from germline, CDR1 is SGHDN and CDR2 is FVKESK. The V end lost 3 bases, the J end lost 9 bases, and 17 bases lay between the germline ends. The CDR3 nucleotides are TGTGCCAGCAGCCAGGGCCAGGGTTTTTGGCGCTACACCTTC. Its protein is CASSQGQGFWRYTF.

The chain joins TRBV19 to TRBJ1-2, with D possibly being TRBD1 (5 bases). Germline V CDR1 and CDR2: LNHDA, SQIVND (reference sequence). The CDR3 covers 16 residues. Trimming removed 4 bases at V and 2 bases at J, with 17 bases between. The CDR3 reads CASSSPRVRGNYGYTF. CDR3 coding DNA: TGTGCCAGTAGTAGCCCCCGTGTGCGGGGCAACTATGGCTACACCTTC.

The count of this clone is one. The chain combines TRBV15 with TRBJ1-1; TRBD1 agrees at 8 bases. The V segment lost 1 base and the J segment 4 bases; nucleotides outside the gene matches: 5. Germline V lookup: CDR1 LNHNV, CDR2 YYDKDF (reference sequence). The CDR3 runs 15 residues. The CDR3 reads CATSRGTGRVTEAFF. The CDR3 DNA reads TGTGCCACCAGCAGAGGGACAGGGAGGGTCACTGAAGCTTTCTTT.

The V and J genes are TRBV28 and TRBJ2-1; TRBD2 aligns across 9 bases. Germline V lookup: CDR1 MDHEN, CDR2 SYDVKM. V lost 2 bases, J lost 7 bases, and 6 bases stayed unmatched. CDR3 length: 15 amino acids. The CDR3 DNA sequence: TGTGCCAGCAGTTTAGCGGGAGGGCCGGGTAATGAGCAGTTCTTC. Protein sequence: CASSLAGGPGNEQFF.

This clone was counted a single time. An end of the junction differs from the germline gene, which may be a read error. V usage is TRBV6-5 and J usage is TRBJ1-2; a possible D gene is TRBD1 (5 bases). This CDR3 comprises 11 residues. Germline V lookup: CDR1 MNHEY, CDR2 SVGAGI. The CDR3 nucleotides are TGTGCCAGCAGTTACCAGGGAGAGCGAGACTTC. It specifies CASSYQGERDF.

On this clone itself: This is likely a read error, given that the CDR3 carries no conserved phenylalanine or tryptophan at its end. It is unclear where the CDR3 begins or ends on the DNA, so no DNA is shown, and the CDR3 is as TCRdb lists it. The chain uses TRBV29-1 and TRBJ2-7; the table's TRBD2 call for D was not verified on the DNA. The CDR3 extends over 10 residues, inclusive of both ends. Germline V gene sequence: CDR1 SQVTM, CDR2 ANQGSEA. The CDR3 is CSVDPFGSRG.

The J gene is TRBJ1-1, the V gene TRBV14, with D unclear. CDR3 length equals 13 residues. The germline V gene encodes CDR1 SGHDN and CDR2 FVKESK. V gave up 5 bases and J gave up 0 bases, with 7 bases separating them. The DNA of the CDR3 is TGTGCCAGCAGCAAAATTATGAACACTGAAGCTTTCTTT. It specifies CASSKIMNTEAFF.

The chain employs TRBV7-9 and TRBJ2-3; weak D call: TRBD2 (6 bases). The CDR3 has 14 amino acids. Per the germline V gene, CDR1 is SEHNR and CDR2 is FQNEAQ (reference sequence). Trimming removed 5 bases from V and 8 bases from J, with 17 bases in between. The DNA for the CDR3 is TGTGCCAGCAGCCCCTCATTTGGGCGGGGTACGCAGTATTTT. Protein product: CASSPSFGRGTQYF.

The chain recombines TRBV6-6 with TRBJ2-5, with D perhaps matching TRBD2 (5 bases). The germline V gene has CDR1 MNHNY and CDR2 SVGAGI (reference sequence). V shed 6 bases and J shed 2 bases, with 13 bases lying between them. This CDR3 contains 14 residues. The CDR3 bases are TGTGCCAGCAGCCCCCCAGGACTTCAAGAGACCCAGTACTTC. Translation gives CASSPPGLQETQYF.

This chain links TRBV5-4 with TRBJ2-5, with TRBD2 identical over 10 bases. Trimming at V came to 0 bases and at J to 4 bases, leaving 3 bases not matched to a gene. CDR3 length: 15 residues. Per the germline V gene, CDR1 is SGHNT and CDR2 is YYREEE (reference sequence). The CDR3 is CASSLVLAGAETQYF. The DNA of the CDR3 is TGTGCCAGCAGCTTGGTCCTAGCGGGAGCAGAGACCCAGTACTTC.

The chain has TRBV28 and TRBJ2-5; D is perhaps TRBD1 or TRBD2 (6 bases each). The better agreement between TRBJ2-7 and the DNA end casts doubt on the J call. CDR3 length: 13 amino acids. Germline CDR1 and CDR2: MDHEN and SYDVKM. This CDR3 is CASGIGGRNEQYF. In DNA form, the CDR3 reads TGTGCCAGCGGCATAGGGGGGAGAAACGAGCAGTACTTC.

By share, this clone counts as medium-sized. The rearrangement uses TRBV12-5 and TRBJ2-2; 14 positions agree with TRBD2. The CDR3 consists of 18 residues. The V and J ends lost 4 bases and 5 bases, in that order; junction bases with no gene match: 9. Germline V gives CDR1 LGHNT, CDR2 FRNRAP. The CDR3 nucleotides read TGTGCTAGTGGTTGGATCGGACTAGCGGGAGGTCGGACCGGGGAGCTGTTTTTT. The encoded protein is CASGWIGLAGGRTGELFF.

The DNA of the CDR3 is TGTGCCAGCGTCCCTGCGGGACGCACAGATACGCAGTATTTT. Its translation is CASVPAGRTDTQYF. The chain has TRBV6-5 and TRBJ2-3, with a possible D match to TRBD2 (6 bases). The CDR3 length is 14 residues. V was cut by 8 bases and J by 1 base, with 13 bases left in between. Germline-derived CDR1 and CDR2 are MNHEY and SVGAGI.